What follows describes a single T cell receptor beta chain. Its specificity is unknown. The record originates from a study of cytomegalovirus exposure and HLA in healthy donors. General observations from the study: Many donors shared some public TCRs, even though most TCR sequences were rare. TCR beta chains numbering some 160 were designated cytomegalovirus-associated.

Primers included in the PCR were 60 Vbeta and 13 Jbeta primers. Generated by immunoSEQ multiplex PCR, the TCRdb table keeps only in-frame clones and is missing some. The repertoire holds around 58,000 clones, 60% to 85% seen once, with about 5.5% in the top ten. The TCR comes from a male donor in good health and CMV-seropositive. The source material was PBMCs.

CDR3 DNA: TGTGCCAGCAGTTACGGATCTAGCGGGGGGAGTGGGGAGCTGTTTTTT. Translating gives CASSYGSSGGSGELFF. The V call is TRBV6-5, the J call TRBJ2-2; 11 nucleotides agree with TRBD2. The V and J ends lost 2 bases and 8 bases, in that order; junction bases with no gene match: 7. Germline V gene sequence: CDR1 MNHEY, CDR2 SVGAGI. This CDR3 has 16 amino acids.